This T cell receptor beta chain was observed in a study of blood T cell repertoires in COVID-19. For the study at large: Acute and convalescent COVID-19 specimens originated in the United States, Italy and Spain. T cells, B-cell-depleted T cells, or PBMCs supplied cDNA or gDNA.

As handled by the study authors: Reference gene primers were amplified, and this amplification served to estimate nucleated cell counts. Measured with immunoSEQ multiplex PCR; TCRdb has only the in-frame clones, and not every one. The V and J calls and clone size are taken from that table; D and trimming were inferred from the DNA. Of 120,000 to 150,000 clones listed, around 81% were seen once; the top ten hold 10% to 15%. The germline V gene encodes CDR1 SGHVS and CDR2 FQNEAQ. The CDR3 has 16 amino acids. The junction had 17 bases not matched to a gene; V was cut back by 7 bases and J by 7 bases. This sequence was found in a man in his fifties or sixties with active or convalescent COVID-19. The sequenced sample consisted of peripheral blood. The chain has TRBV7-8 and TRBJ2-7, with 9 bases identical to TRBD2. The CDR3 region is CASTPVGGRVAREQYF. DNA for the CDR3: TGTGCCAGCACCCCCGTGGGCGGGAGGGTCGCGAGGGAGCAGTACTTC.